The sequence of this T cell receptor (beta chain) was determined in a study of blood T cell repertoires in COVID-19. Turning to the study itself: The origin of the acute and convalescent COVID-19 samples was the United States, Italy and Spain. Nucleic acid was either cDNA or gDNA, and it came from T cells, B-cell-depleted T cells, or PBMCs.

Germline V lookup: CDR1 MNHEY, CDR2 SMNVEV (reference sequence). With V trimmed by 3 bases and J by 8 bases, 9 bases remained unmatched. The CDR3 is 15 amino acids. In the study's own analysis: Counts of nucleated cells, estimated from reference gene primer amplification, were obtained. Clones were read by immunoSEQ multiplex PCR, and TCRdb kept only the in-frame ones, dropping some. The V and J calls and clone size come from that table; D and trimming were worked out from the DNA. The sample carries fewer than 300,000 clones, approximately 84% recorded once. While infection was still active, Seattle patients were enrolled and then followed longitudinally.

Sequenced input: peripheral blood. This TCR was sampled from a human donor with COVID-19, enrolled during active disease. The donor label of this sample is uncertain. The rearrangement joins TRBV27 to TRBJ2-1; 8 bases are shared with TRBD2. CDR3 sequence (DNA): TGTGCCAGCAGTTTTGGAGCGGGAGTCCCCTATGAGCAGTTCTTC. Protein sequence: CASSFGAGVPYEQFF.